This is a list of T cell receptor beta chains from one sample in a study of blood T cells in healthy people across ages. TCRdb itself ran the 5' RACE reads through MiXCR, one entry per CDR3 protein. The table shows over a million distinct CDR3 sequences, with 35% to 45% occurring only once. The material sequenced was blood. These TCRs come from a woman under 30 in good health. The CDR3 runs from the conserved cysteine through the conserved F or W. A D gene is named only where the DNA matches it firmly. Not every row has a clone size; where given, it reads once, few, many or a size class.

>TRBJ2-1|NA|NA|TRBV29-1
CSVELATTYNEQFF
TGCAGCGTTGAATTAGCGACAACCTACAATGAGCAGTTCTTC
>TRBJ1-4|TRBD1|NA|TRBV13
CASSSRQGLNEKLFF
TGTGCCAGCAGCTCAAGACAGGGCCTAAATGAAAAACTGTTTTTT
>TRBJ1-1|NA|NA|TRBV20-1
CSASGTPNTEAFF
TGCAGTGCTAGCGGGACACCGAACACTGAAGCTTTCTTT
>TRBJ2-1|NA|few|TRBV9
CASSPPGVPEYNEQFF
TGTGCCAGCAGCCCACCTGGCGTGCCGGAGTACAATGAGCAGTTCTTC
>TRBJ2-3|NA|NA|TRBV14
CANSQVFGDTQYF
TGTGCCAACAGCCAAGTTTTCGGAGATACGCAGTATTTT
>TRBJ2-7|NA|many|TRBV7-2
CASSRSSYEQYF
TGTGCCAGCAGCCGAAGCTCCTACGAGCAGTACTTC
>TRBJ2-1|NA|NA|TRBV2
CASREAPQNKEQFF
TGTGCCAGCAGGGAAGCGCCACAGAACAAGGAGCAGTTCTTC
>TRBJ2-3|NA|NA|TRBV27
CASSNRRTYTQYF
TGTGCCAGCAGTAACCGCCGAACGTATACGCAGTATTTT
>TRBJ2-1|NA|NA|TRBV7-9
CASSLIGAAEQFF
TGTGCCAGCAGCTTAATCGGAGCGGCTGAGCAGTTCTTC
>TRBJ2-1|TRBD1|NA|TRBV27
CASNFLDRVYNEQFF
TGTGCCAGCAATTTCCTGGACAGGGTCTACAATGAGCAGTTCTTC
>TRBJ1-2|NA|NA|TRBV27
CASSLSRQPNYGYTF
TGTGCCAGCAGTTTATCGAGACAGCCTAACTATGGCTACACCTTC
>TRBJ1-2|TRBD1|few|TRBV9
CASSEEGAGYTF
TGTGCCAGCAGCGAGGAGGGGGCCGGCTACACCTTC
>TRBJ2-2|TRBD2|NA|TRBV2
CAGLGLANLNTGELFF
TGTGCCGGCCTAGGACTAGCCAACTTAAACACCGGGGAGCTGTTTTTT
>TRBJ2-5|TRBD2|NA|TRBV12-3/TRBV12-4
CASSFIQRGKETQYF
TGTGCCAGCAGTTTTATCCAGCGGGGGAAGGAGACCCAGTACTTC
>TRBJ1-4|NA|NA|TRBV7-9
CASSLPRAATNEKLFF
TGTGCCAGCAGCCTGCCCCGGGCGGCAACTAATGAAAAACTGTTTTTT
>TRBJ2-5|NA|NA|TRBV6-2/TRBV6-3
CASSPELAETQYF
TGTGCCAGCAGTCCCGAATTGGCGGAGACCCAGTACTTC
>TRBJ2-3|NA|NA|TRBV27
CASSKLALTGTDTQYF
TGTGCCAGCAGTAAACTAGCACTAACGGGGACAGATACGCAGTATTTT
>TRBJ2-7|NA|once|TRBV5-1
CASSLYADNSYEQYF
TGCGCCAGCAGCTTGTACGCCGACAACTCCTACGAGCAGTACTTC
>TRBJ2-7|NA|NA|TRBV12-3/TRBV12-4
CASSVSAGSSYEQYF
TGTGCCAGCAGCGTCAGCGCCGGTAGCTCCTACGAGCAGTACTTC
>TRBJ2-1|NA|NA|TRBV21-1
CASSKKLYYNEQFF
TGTGCCAGCAGCAAAAAGTTATATTACAATGAGCAGTTCTTC
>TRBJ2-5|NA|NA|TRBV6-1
CASIVGPTYNEQYF
TGTGCCAGCATCGTGGGACCCACCTACAATGAGCAGTACTTC
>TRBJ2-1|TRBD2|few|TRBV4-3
CASSQMVAGINEQFF
TGCGCCAGCAGCCAAATGGTAGCGGGAATAAATGAGCAGTTCTTC
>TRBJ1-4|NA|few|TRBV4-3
CASSHEKRLRPEKLFF
TGCGCCAGCAGCCATGAAAAGCGCCTAAGGCCCGAAAAACTGTTTTTT
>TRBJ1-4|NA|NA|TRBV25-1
CASSQTATFEKLFF
TGTGCCAGCAGTCAGACAGCGACGTTTGAAAAACTGTTTTTT
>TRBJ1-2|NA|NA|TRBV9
CASSVVGAGYGYTF
TGTGCCAGCAGCGTAGTCGGGGCCGGCTATGGCTACACCTTC
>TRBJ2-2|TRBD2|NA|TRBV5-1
CASRTGTSNTGELFF
TGCGCCAGCAGGACCGGGACTAGCAACACCGGGGAGCTGTTTTTT
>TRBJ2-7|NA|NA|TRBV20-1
CSATRGGATSYEQYF
TGCAGTGCTACGCGAGGGGGTGCCACCTCCTACGAGCAGTACTTC
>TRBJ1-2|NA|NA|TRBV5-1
CASSSLPGGHGYTF
TGCGCCAGCAGCTCCCTACCCGGGGGGCATGGCTACACCTTC
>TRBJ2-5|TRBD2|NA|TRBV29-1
CSVDPSGGKETQYF
TGCAGCGTTGACCCTAGCGGGGGGAAAGAGACCCAGTACTTC
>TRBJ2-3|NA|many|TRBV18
CASSQDRSADTQYF
TGTGCCAGCTCACAAGACAGGTCCGCAGATACGCAGTATTTT
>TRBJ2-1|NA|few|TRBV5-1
CASGHDDELEQFF
TGCGCCAGCGGACACGATGATGAATTGGAGCAGTTCTTC
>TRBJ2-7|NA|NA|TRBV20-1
CSALSGNEQYF
TGCAGTGCCCTTTCGGGAAACGAGCAGTACTTC
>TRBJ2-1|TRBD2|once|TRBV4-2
CASSQTGLAGAEQFF
TGTGCCAGCAGCCAAACGGGACTAGCGGGAGCTGAGCAGTTCTTC
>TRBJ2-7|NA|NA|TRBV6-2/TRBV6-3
CASRARDAYNEQYF
TGTGCCAGCAGAGCGAGGGATGCCTACAATGAGCAGTACTTC
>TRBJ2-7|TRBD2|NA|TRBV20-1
CSAGGSGRDEQYF
TGCAGTGCGGGGGGTAGCGGGAGGGACGAGCAGTACTTC
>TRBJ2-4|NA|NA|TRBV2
CASSDQNIQYF
TGTGCCAGCAGTGATCAAAACATTCAGTACTTC
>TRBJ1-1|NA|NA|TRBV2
CASSEGPGVYNTEAFF
TGTGCCAGCAGTGAAGGGCCAGGGGTTTATAACACTGAAGCTTTCTTT
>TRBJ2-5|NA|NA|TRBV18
CASSPGYVLQETQYF
TGTGCCAGCTCACCAGGGTACGTGTTGCAAGAGACCCAGTACTTC
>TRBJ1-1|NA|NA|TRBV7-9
CASRFETDKAFF
TGTGCCAGCAGATTCGAAACAGACAAAGCTTTCTTT
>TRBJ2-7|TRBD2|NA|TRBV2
CASGLAPSYEQYF
TGTGCCAGCGGACTAGCACCTTCCTACGAGCAGTACTTC
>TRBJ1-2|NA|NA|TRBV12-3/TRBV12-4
CASSSPRERANYGYTF
TGTGCCAGCAGCTCTCCCAGGGAGCGAGCTAACTATGGCTACACCTTC
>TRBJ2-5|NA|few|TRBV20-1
CSAGDANTPEETQYF
TGCAGTGCTGGAGATGCGAACACGCCCGAAGAGACCCAGTACTTC
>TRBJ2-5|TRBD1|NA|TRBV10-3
CAISELSTGQETQYF
TGTGCCATCAGTGAGTTGTCGACAGGGCAAGAGACCCAGTACTTC
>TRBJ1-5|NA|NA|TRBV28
CASSFMGPNQPQHF
TGTGCCAGCAGTTTCATGGGGCCCAATCAGCCCCAGCATTTT
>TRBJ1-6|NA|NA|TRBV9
CASSPRGSYNSPLHF
TGTGCCAGCAGCCCCCGGGGCAGCTATAATTCACCCCTCCACTTT
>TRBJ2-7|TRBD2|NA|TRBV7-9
CASSSPVAGAYEQYF
TGTGCCAGCAGCTCCCCCGTAGCGGGAGCCTACGAGCAGTACTTC
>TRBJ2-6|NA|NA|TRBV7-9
CASSSEKANVLTF
TGTGCCAGCAGCTCCGAGAAGGCCAACGTCCTGACTTTC
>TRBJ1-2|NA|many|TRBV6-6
CASSYSNGNYGYTF
TGTGCCAGCAGTTACTCGAACGGAAACTATGGCTACACCTTC
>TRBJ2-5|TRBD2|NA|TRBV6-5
CASSYDLAGGRETQYF
TGTGCCAGCAGTTACGATCTAGCGGGAGGGCGGGAGACCCAGTACTTC
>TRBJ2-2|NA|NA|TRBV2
CESGMTGELFF
TGTGAGTCAGGGATGACCGGGGAGCTGTTTTTT
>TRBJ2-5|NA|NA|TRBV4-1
CASSQKSPTLTNNEQYF
TGCGCCAGCAGCCAAAAGAGTCCGACCCTAACTAACAATGAGCAGTACTTC
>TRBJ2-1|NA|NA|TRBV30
CAWSVLRPTQSNNEQFF
TGTGCCTGGAGTGTATTGAGACCAACCCAATCCAACAATGAGCAGTTCTTC
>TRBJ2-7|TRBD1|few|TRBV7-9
CASSFGDRGYEQYF
TGTGCCAGCAGCTTTGGGGACAGGGGGTACGAGCAGTACTTC
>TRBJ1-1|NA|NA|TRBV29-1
CSASQGRNTEAFF
TGCAGCGCCTCTCAGGGGCGGAACACTGAAGCTTTCTTT